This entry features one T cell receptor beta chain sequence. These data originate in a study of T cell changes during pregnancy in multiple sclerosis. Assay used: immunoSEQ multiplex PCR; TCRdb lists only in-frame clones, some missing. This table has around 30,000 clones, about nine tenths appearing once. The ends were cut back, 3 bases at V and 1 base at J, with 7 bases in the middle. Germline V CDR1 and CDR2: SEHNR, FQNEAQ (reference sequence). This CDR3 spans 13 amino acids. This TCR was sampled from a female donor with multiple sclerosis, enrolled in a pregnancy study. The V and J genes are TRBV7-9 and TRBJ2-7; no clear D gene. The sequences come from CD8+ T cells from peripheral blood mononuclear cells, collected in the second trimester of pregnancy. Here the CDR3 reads CASSFGISYEQYF. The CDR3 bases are TGTGCCAGCAGCTTTGGCATTTCCTACGAGCAGTACTTC.